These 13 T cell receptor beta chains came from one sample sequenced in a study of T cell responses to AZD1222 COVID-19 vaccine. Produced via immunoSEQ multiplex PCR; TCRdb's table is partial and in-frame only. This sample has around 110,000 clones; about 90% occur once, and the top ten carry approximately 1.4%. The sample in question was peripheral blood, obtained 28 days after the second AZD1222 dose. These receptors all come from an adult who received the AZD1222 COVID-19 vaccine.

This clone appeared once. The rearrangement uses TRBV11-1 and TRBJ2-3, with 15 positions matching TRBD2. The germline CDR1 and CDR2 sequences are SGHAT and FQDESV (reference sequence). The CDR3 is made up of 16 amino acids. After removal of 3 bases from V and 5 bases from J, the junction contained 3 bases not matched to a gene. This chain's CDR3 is CASSFGLAGGEDTQYF. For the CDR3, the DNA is TGTGCCAGCAGCTTCGGACTAGCGGGAGGGGAAGATACGCAGTATTTT.

The CDR3 coding sequence is TGTGCCAGCAGTTACTTAGGTGGAGCCCTGGGTGAAGCTTTCTTT. Its translation is CASSYLGGALGEAFF. The V gene is TRBV6-5, the J gene TRBJ1-1, with no clear D. This CDR3 comprises 15 residues. V was trimmed by 1 base and J by 7 bases, leaving 16 bases between them. Germline V gives CDR1 MNHEY, CDR2 SVGAGI.

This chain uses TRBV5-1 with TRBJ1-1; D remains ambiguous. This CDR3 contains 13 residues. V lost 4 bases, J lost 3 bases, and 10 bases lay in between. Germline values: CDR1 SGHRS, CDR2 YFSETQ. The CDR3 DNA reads TGCGCCAGCAGCCCAGGACTTTACACTGAAGCTTTCTTT. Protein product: CASSPGLYTEAFF.

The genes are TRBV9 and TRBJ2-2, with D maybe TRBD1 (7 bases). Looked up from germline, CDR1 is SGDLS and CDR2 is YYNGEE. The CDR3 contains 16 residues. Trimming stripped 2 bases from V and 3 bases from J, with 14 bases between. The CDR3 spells CASSVLRGEYTGELFF. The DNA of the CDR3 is TGTGCCAGCAGCGTCCTCAGGGGGGAGTACACCGGGGAGCTGTTTTTT.

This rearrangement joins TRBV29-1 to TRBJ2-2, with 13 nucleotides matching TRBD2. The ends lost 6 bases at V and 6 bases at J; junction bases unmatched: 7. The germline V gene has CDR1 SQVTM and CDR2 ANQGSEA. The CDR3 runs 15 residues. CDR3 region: CSVPTTSGRAGELFF. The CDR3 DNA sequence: TGCAGCGTCCCGACCACTAGCGGGAGGGCCGGGGAGCTGTTTTTT.

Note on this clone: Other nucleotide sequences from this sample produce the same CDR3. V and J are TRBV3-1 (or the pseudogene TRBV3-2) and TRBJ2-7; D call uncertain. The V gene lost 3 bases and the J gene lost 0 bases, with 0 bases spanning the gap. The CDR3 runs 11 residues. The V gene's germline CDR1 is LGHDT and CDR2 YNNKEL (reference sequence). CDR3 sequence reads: CASSHSYEQYF. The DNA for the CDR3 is TGTGCCAGCAGCCACTCCTACGAGCAGTACTTC.

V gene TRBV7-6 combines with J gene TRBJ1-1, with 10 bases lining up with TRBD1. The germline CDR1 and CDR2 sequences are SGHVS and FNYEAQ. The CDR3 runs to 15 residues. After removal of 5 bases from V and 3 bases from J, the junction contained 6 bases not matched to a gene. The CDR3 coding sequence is TGTGCCAGCAGCAGAGCCGGACAGGGGGACACTGAAGCTTTCTTT. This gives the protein CASSRAGQGDTEAFF.

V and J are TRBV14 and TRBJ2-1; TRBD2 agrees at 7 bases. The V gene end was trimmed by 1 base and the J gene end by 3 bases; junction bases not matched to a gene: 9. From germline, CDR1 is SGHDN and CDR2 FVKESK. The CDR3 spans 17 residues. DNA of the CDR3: TGTGCCAGCAGCCAAGGGGGAGCTAGCGGAGTCTACAATGAGCAGTTCTTC. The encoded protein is CASSQGGASGVYNEQFF.

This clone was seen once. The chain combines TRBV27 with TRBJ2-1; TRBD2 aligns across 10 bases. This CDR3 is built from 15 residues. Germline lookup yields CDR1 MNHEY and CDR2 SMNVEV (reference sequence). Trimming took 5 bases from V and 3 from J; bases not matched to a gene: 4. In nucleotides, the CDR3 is TGTGCCAGCAGTCTAGCGGGAGTTAGCTACAATGAGCAGTTCTTC. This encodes CASSLAGVSYNEQFF.

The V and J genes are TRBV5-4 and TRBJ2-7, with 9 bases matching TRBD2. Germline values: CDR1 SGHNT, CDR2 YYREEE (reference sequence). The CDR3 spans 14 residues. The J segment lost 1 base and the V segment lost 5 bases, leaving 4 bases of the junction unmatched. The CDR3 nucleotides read TGTGCCAGCAGTGTAGCGGGAGTTTCCTACGAGCAGTACTTC. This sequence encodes CASSVAGVSYEQYF.

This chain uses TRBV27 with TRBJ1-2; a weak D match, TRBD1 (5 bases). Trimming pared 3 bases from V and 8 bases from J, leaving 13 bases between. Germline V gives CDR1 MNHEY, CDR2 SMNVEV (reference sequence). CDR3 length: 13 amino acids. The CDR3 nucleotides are TGTGCCAGCAGTTTCGGGGGAATCGCGGGCTACACCTTC. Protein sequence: CASSFGGIAGYTF.

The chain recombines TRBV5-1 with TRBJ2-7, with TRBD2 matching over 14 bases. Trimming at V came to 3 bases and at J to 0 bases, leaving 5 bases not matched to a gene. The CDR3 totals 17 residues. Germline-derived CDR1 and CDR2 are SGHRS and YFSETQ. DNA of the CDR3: TGCGCCAGCAGCTCGAAAGGACTAGCGGGAGGCTCCTACGAGCAGTACTTC. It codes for CASSSKGLAGGSYEQYF.

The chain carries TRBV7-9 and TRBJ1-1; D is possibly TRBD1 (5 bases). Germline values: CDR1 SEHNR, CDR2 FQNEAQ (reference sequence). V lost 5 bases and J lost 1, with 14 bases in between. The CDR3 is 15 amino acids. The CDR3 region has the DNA TGTGCCAGCAGCCTAACCGGGACCGGGAACACTGAAGCTTTCTTT. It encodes CASSLTGTGNTEAFF.